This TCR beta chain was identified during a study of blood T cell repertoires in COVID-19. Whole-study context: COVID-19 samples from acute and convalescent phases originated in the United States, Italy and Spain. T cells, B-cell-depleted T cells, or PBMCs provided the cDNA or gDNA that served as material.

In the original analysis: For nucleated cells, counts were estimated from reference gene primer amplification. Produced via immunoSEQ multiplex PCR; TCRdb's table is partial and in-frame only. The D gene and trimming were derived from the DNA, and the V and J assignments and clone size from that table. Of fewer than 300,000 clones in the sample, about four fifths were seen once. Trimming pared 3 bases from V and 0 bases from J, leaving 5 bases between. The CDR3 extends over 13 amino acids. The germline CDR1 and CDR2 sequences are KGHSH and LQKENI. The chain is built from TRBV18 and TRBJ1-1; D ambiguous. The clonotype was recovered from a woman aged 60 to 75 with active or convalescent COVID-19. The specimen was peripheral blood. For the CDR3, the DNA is TGTGCCAGCTCACCTGGCATGAACACTGAAGCTTTCTTT. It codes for CASSPGMNTEAFF.